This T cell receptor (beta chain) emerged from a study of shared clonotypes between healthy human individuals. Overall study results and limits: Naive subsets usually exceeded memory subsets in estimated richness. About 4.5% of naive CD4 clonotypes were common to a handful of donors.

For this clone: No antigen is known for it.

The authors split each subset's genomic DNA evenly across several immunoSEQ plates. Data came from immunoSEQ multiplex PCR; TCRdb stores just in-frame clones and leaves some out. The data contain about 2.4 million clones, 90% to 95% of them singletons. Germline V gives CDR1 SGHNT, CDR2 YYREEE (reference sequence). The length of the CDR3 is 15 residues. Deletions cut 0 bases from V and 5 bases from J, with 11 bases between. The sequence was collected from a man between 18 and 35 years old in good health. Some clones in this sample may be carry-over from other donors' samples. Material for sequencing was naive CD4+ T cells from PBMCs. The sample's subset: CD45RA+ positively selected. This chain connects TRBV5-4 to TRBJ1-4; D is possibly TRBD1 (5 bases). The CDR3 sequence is CASSLAKGPNEKLFF. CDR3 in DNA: TGTGCCAGCAGCTTGGCTAAGGGGCCCAATGAAAAACTGTTTTTT.